These 14 T cell receptor beta chains came from one sample sequenced in a study of CD8+ T cells in alopecia areata. The treatment: oral pan-JAK inhibitor, 5-10 mg twice daily. cDNA serving as the sequencing template came from extracted, reverse transcribed RNA. Here immunoSEQ multiplex PCR was the method, and the copy in TCRdb shows in-frame clones only, minus some. The table lists about 210,000 clones, approximately 70% of them singletons, with approximately 1.2% in the top ten. The specimen was CD4+ T cells sorted from blood, collected around week 42, from a patient treated with tofacitinib. All receptors derive from a human donor with alopecia areata.

This clone was recorded once. The rearrangement links TRBV5-1 to TRBJ1-1; TRBD1 might be the D (6 bases). Germline V CDR1 and CDR2: SGHRS, YFSETQ. There are 13 residues in the CDR3. Trimming removed 4 bases from V and 10 bases from J, with 17 bases in between. The DNA for the CDR3 is TGCGCCAGCAGCCCTACTCAGGGGAAGGGAGCTTTCTTT. Its protein product is CASSPTQGKGAFF. Supplemented by reference TRBV5-1 and TRBJ1-1, the full variable domain reads KAGVTQTPRYLIKTRGQQVTLSCSPISGHRSVSWYQQTPGQGLQFLFEYFSETQRNKGNFPGRFSGRQFSNSRSEMNVSTLELGDSALYLCASSPTQGKGAFFGQGTRLTVV.

J is TRBJ1-1 and V is TRBV27; 8 bases match TRBD1. This CDR3 has 14 residues. CDR1 MNHEY and CDR2 SMNVEV come from the germline V gene (reference sequence). Losses at the gene ends were 6 bases for V and 1 base for J; bases not matched to a gene: 4. CDR3 DNA: TGTGCCAGCAGAAAGACAGGGGAGAACACTGAAGCTTTCTTT. It is translated as CASRKTGENTEAFF.

The chain joins TRBV5-1 to TRBJ1-1; D is perhaps TRBD1 (5 bases). CDR3 length: 14 amino acids. Trimming took 4 bases from V and 2 from J, leaving 12 bases between them. CDR1 is SGHRS, CDR2 YFSETQ, per germline. The CDR3 nucleotides are TGCGCCAGCAGCATGAGGGGCGTTAACACTGAAGCTTTCTTT. Amino acid sequence: CASSMRGVNTEAFF.

The rearrangement joins TRBV5-5 to TRBJ2-1; 8 bases are a match to TRBD1. The trim removed 2 bases at V and 7 bases at J, leaving 8 bases unmatched. Germline CDR1 is SGHKS and CDR2 is YYEKEE (reference sequence). CDR3 size: 15 residues. CDR3 DNA sequence: TGTGCCAGCAGCTTTTGGACAGGGTCGTTGAATGAGCAGTTCTTC. This encodes CASSFWTGSLNEQFF. The whole variable domain, filled in from reference TRBV5-5 and TRBJ2-1, reads DAGVTQSPTHLIKTRGQQVTLRCSPISGHKSVSWYQQVLGQGPQFIFQYYEKEERGRGNFPDRFSARQFPNYSSELNVNALLLGDSALYLCASSFWTGSLNEQFFGPGTRLTVL.

The V and J genes are TRBV30 and TRBJ2-2; D remains unclear. This CDR3 spans 13 amino acids. The germline V and J ends were trimmed by 0 bases and 4 bases, with 6 bases remaining between them. The germline gives CDR1 GTSNPN, CDR2 SVGIG (reference sequence). CDR3 nucleotides: TGTGCCTGGAGTGTACAGCGCACCGGGGAGCTGTTTTTT. Its translation is CAWSVQRTGELFF.

The chain couples TRBV27 to TRBJ1-5; D is ambiguous. This CDR3 has 15 amino acids. Germline CDR1 and CDR2: MNHEY and SMNVEV (reference sequence). Trimming took 5 bases from V and 7 from J, leaving 18 bases between them. CDR3 coding DNA: TGTGCCAGCAGTCTGTACCTAGGTCCGCTGCAGCCCCAGCATTTT. Protein product: CASSLYLGPLQPQHF.

This chain joins TRBV28 and TRBJ1-2; D remains unclear. The CDR3 length is 14 residues. The V and J ends lost 2 bases and 2 bases respectively, with 9 bases between them. Germline-derived CDR1 and CDR2 are MDHEN and SYDVKM. The CDR3 DNA sequence: TGTGCCAGCAGTTTACAGATGACCAACTATGGCTACACCTTC. This sequence encodes CASSLQMTNYGYTF.

The chain uses TRBV5-1 and TRBJ2-1, with D unclear. With 4 bases removed from V and 0 bases from J, the gap between germline ends came to 11 bases. The CDR3 extends over 15 amino acids. Per germline, CDR1 SGHRS and CDR2 YFSETQ. The CDR3 nucleotides are TGCGCCAGCAGCCCCAGGAGCGCCTCCTACAATGAGCAGTTCTTC. Its protein product is CASSPRSASYNEQFF.

This chain links TRBV11-2 with TRBJ1-1; the D is unclear. Germline V gene lookup returns CDR1 SGHAT and CDR2 FQNNGV. CDR3 size: 15 residues. The V end lost 1 base, the J end lost 3 bases, and 12 bases lay between the germline ends. The DNA of the CDR3 is TGTGCCAGCAGCTTAGTGGCAGATGGGTACACTGAAGCTTTCTTT. It specifies CASSLVADGYTEAFF.

The chain recombines TRBV7-2 with TRBJ2-5; 10 nucleotides line up with TRBD2. Losses at the gene ends were 3 bases for V and 1 base for J; bases not matched to a gene: 2. Looked up from germline, CDR1 is SGHTA and CDR2 is FQGNSA. The CDR3 runs to 15 residues. The CDR3 is CASSFLAGAQETQYF. DNA for the CDR3: TGTGCCAGCAGCTTCCTAGCGGGGGCCCAAGAGACCCAGTACTTC.

The CDR3 nucleotides read TGTGCCAGCAGCCTCCTCGGACAGGGGGCACTTGAGCAGTTCTTC. It translates to CASSLLGQGALEQFF. The chain couples TRBV5-6 to TRBJ2-1; TRBD1 aligns across 11 bases. Germline V gene lookup returns CDR1 SGHDT and CDR2 YYEEEE. The CDR3 extends over 15 amino acids. V lost 4 bases to trimming and J lost 9 bases; unmatched junction nucleotides: 9.

In its sample, this clone was seen a few times. The chain couples TRBV7-2 to TRBJ2-3, with 15 bases fitting TRBD2. Germline CDR1 is SGHTA and CDR2 is FQGNSA. V lost 3 bases to trimming and J lost 1 base; unmatched junction nucleotides: 5. The CDR3 is 18 amino acids. CDR3 nucleotide sequence: TGTGCCAGCAGCTTTCTCGGGACTAGCGGGGGGCGCACAGATACGCAGTATTTT. Its translation is CASSFLGTSGGRTDTQYF.

The chain has TRBV7-2 and TRBJ2-7, with D perhaps matching TRBD2 (6 bases). V dropped 7 bases and J dropped 5 bases, with 18 bases sitting between them. The CDR3 loop spans 14 amino acids. Looked up from germline, CDR1 is SGHTA and CDR2 is FQGNSA. The CDR3 DNA reads TGTGCCAGCACCCGGGGGATCCCCCCCAACGAGCAGTACTTC. Protein product: CASTRGIPPNEQYF.

The rearrangement joins TRBV4-2 to TRBJ2-7; possible D gene TRBD1, 6 bases. Germline V CDR1 and CDR2: LGHNA, YNFKEQ. Trimming cost V 0 bases and J 2 bases, with 14 bases left between them. The CDR3 length is 16 residues. The CDR3 sequence is CASSQDLGQNTYEQYF. The CDR3 DNA is TGTGCCAGCAGCCAAGATTTGGGACAAAACACCTACGAGCAGTACTTC.